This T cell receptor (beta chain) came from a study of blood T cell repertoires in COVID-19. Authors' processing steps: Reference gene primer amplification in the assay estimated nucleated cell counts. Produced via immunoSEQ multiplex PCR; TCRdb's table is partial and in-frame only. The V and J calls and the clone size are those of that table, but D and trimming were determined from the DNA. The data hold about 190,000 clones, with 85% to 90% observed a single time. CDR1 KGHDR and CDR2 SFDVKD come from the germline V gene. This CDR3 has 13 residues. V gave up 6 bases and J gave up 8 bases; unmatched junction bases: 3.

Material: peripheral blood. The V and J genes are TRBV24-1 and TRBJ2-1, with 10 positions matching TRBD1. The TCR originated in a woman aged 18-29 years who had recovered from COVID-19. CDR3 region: CATSWTGGHEQFF. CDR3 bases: TGTGCCACCAGTTGGACAGGGGGTCATGAGCAGTTCTTC.